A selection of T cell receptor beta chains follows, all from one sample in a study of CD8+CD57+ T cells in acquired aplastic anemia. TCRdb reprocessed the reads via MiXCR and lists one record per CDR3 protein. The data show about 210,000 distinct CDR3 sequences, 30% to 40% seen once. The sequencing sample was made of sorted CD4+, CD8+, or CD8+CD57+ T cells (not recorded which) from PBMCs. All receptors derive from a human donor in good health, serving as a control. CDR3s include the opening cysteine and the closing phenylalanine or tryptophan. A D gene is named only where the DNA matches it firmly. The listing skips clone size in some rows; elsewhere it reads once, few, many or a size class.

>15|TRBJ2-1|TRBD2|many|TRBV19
TGTGCCAGTAGCCTCAGACTAGCGGGCCCCAATGAGCAGTTCTTC
CASSLRLAGPNEQFF
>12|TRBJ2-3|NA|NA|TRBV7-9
TGTGCCAGCAGCTCGGGGTCAGATACGCAGTATTTT
CASSSGSDTQYF
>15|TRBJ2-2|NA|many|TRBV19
TGTGCCAGTAGTGGTCAGCTCCCGAACACCGGGGAGCTGTTTTTT
CASSGQLPNTGELFF
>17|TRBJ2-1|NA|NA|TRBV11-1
TGTGCCAGCAGCCCGGCTGGAAGCGGACAAGGATACAGTGAGCAGTTCTTC
CASSPAGSGQGYSEQFF
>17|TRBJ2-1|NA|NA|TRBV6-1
TGTGCCAGCAGTCCGACAAGTTTCGCTATGTCCTACAATGAGCAGTTCTTC
CASSPTSFAMSYNEQFF
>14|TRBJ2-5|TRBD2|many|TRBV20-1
TGCAGTGCGGTAGCGGGGGGGCCGAAGGAGACCCAGTACTTC
CSAVAGGPKETQYF
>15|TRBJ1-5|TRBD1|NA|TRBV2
TGTGCCAGCAGGGACAGGGGGGGAAGCAATCAGCCCCAGCATTTT
CASRDRGGSNQPQHF
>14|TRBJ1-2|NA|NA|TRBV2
TGTGCCAGCAGTGAACGGGTTATAGACTATGGCTACACCTTC
CASSERVIDYGYTF
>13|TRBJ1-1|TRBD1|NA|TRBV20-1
TGCAGTGCGGGGACAGGGAGGGACACTGAAGCTTTCTTT
CSAGTGRDTEAFF
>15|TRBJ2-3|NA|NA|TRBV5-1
TGCGCCAGCAGCTTGGCCAACGGGGGCACAGATACGCAGTATTTT
CASSLANGGTDTQYF
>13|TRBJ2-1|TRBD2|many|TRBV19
TGTGCCAGTATGACTAGCGTCTACAATGAGCAGTTCTTC
CASMTSVYNEQFF
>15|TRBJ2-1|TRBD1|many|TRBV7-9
TGTGCCAGCAGCTTAGGACAGGGGTCGGTCAATGAGCAGTTCTTC
CASSLGQGSVNEQFF
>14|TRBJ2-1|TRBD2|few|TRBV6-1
TGTGCCAGCGGGGGGCGGGGGGTGAACAATGAGCAGTTCTTC
CASGGRGVNNEQFF
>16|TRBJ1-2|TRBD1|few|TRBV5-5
TGTGCCAGCAGCCTCCAGGACAGGGGCGGGTGGTATGGCTACACCTTC
CASSLQDRGGWYGYTF
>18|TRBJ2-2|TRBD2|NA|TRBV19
TGTGCCAGTAGTATAGAGCGGGGGGCCTATTACCTCACCGGGGAGCTGTTTTTT
CASSIERGAYYLTGELFF
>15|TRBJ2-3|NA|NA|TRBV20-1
TGCAGTGCTCCGAAACCGGGGGCCGTCACAGATACGCAGTATTTT
CSAPKPGAVTDTQYF
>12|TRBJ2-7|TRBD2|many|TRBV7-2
TGTGCCAGCAGTCGTAGGGAGGGCGAGCAGTACTTC
CASSRREGEQYF
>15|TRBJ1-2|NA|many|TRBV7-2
TGTGCCAGCAGCTTAGGGACCACAGGAGGCTATGGCTACACCTTC
CASSLGTTGGYGYTF
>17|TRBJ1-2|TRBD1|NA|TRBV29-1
TGCAGCGTTGAAGAAGGGCCAGGACAGGGGACGGTTTATGGCTACACCTTC
CSVEEGPGQGTVYGYTF
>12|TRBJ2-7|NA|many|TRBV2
TGTGCCAGCAGTGGGACAGCCTGCGAGCAGTACTTC
CASSGTACEQYF
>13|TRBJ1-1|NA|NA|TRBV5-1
TGCGCCAGCAGCTTTAGGGGTAGTGTTGAAGCTTCCTTT
CASSFRGSVEASF
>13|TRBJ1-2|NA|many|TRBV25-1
TGTGCCAGCAGGGTTGACAGCCTCTCGAAGTTCAACTTC
CASRVDSLSKFNF
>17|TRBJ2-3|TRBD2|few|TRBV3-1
TGTGCCAGCAGCCACGGACTAGCGGGAGTTAGCACAGATACGCAGTATTTT
CASSHGLAGVSTDTQYF
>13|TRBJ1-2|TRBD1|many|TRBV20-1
TGCAGTGCTAGTCGCCAGGGGGACTATGGCTACACCTTC
CSASRQGDYGYTF
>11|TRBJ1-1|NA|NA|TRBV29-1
TGCAGCGTTGGTGGCGGGGGTGAAGCTTTCTTT
CSVGGGGEAFF
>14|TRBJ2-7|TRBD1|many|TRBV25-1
TGTGCCAGCTCAGAGGGACAGGGTTTGGACGAGCAGTACTTC
CASSEGQGLDEQYF
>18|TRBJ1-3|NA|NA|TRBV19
TGTGCCAGTACCCCACCCGGGACCGGGTCCTCTATTGGGAACACCATATATTTT
CASTPPGTGSSIGNTIYF
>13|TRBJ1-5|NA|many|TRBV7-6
TGTGCCAGCAGCTCCGCAGGGGAACAGCCCCAGCATTTT
CASSSAGEQPQHF
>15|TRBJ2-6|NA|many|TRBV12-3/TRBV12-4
TGTGCCAGCAGTTACAGGTTCTCTGGGGCCAACGTCCTGACTTTC
CASSYRFSGANVLTF
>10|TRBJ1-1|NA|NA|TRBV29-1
TGCAGCGTATCAGGGATGGGAGCTTTCTTT
CSVSGMGAFF
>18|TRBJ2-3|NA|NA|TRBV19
TGTGCCAGTAGTCTGGGTGGCCTCCAGGCTGTGAGCACAGATACGCAGTATTTT
CASSLGGLQAVSTDTQYF
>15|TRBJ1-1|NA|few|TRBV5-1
TGCGCCAGCAGCCGAGGGGGGGCGCAGAGCACTGAAGCTTTCTTT
CASSRGGAQSTEAFF
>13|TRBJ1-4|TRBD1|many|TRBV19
TGTGCCAGCACAGGGGTAACTAATGAAAAACTGTTTTTT
CASTGVTNEKLFF
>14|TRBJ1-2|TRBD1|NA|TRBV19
TGTGCCAGCATGCTGATCTATGGACAGGGTGGCTACACCTTC
CASMLIYGQGGYTF
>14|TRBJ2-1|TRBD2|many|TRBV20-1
TGCAGTGCTACTATAGCGGGACCCTACAATGAGCAGTTCTTC
CSATIAGPYNEQFF
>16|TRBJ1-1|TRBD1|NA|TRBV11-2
TGTGCCAGCAGCTTAATACAGGGGCTGAGTGACACTGAAGCTTTCTTT
CASSLIQGLSDTEAFF
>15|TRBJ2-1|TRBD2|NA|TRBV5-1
TGCGCCAGCAGCTTGGACCTAGCGGGGACCAATGAGCAGTTCTTC
CASSLDLAGTNEQFF